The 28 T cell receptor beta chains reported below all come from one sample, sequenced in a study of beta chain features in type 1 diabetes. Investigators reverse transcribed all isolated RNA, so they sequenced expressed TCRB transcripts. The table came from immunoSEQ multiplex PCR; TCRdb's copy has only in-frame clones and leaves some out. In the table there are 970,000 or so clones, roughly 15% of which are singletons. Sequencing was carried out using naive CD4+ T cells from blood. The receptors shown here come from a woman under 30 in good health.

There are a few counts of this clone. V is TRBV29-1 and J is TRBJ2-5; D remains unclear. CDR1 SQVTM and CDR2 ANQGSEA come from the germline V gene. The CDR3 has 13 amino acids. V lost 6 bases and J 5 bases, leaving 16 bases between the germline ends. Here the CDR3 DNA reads TGCAGCGTGGACCCTCTGGGGTGGGAGACCCAGTACTTC. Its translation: CSVDPLGWETQYF.

CDR3 amino acids: CASSHRVGYGYTF. CDR3 DNA: TGTGCCAGCAGTCACAGGGTAGGGTATGGCTACACCTTC. The chain is built from TRBV25-1 and TRBJ1-2; D perhaps matches TRBD1 (6 bases). The CDR3 spans 13 residues. The V gene lost 5 bases and the J gene lost 5 bases, with 12 bases spanning the gap. CDR1 and CDR2 (germline): MGHDK, SYGVNS.

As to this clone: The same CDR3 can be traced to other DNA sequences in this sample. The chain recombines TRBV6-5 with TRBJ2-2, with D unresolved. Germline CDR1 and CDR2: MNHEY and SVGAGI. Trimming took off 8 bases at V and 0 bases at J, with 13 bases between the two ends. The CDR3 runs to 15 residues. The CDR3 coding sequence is TGTGCCAGCTCCCTTAGGACGCCGAACACCGGGGAGCTGTTTTTT. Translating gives CASSLRTPNTGELFF.

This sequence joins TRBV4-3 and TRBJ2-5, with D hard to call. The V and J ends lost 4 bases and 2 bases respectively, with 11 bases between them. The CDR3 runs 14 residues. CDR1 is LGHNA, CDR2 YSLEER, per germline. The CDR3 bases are TGCGCCAGCAGCCTCCGGACCTCTCAAGAGACCCAGTACTTC. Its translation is CASSLRTSQETQYF.

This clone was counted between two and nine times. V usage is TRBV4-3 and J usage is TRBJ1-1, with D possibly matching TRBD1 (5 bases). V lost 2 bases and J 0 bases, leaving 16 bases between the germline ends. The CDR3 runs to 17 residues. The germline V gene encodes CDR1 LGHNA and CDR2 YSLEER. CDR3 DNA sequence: TGCGCCAGCAGCCAAATACAGGCCTCTAATATGAACACTGAAGCTTTCTTT. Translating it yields CASSQIQASNMNTEAFF.

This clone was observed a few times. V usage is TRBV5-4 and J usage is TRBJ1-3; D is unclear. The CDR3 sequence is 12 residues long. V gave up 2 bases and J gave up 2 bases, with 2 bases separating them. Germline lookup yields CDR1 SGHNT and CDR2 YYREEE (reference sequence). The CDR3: CASSLPGNTIYF. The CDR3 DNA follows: TGTGCCAGCAGCTTACCTGGAAACACCATATATTTT.

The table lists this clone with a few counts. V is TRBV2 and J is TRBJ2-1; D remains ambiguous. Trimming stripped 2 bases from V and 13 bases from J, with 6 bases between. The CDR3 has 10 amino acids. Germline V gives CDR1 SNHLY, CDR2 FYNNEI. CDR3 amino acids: CASSEQYQFF. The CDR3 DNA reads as TGTGCCAGCAGTGAACAGTATCAGTTCTTC. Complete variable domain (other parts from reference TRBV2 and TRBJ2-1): EPEVTQTPSHQVTQMGQEVILRCVPISNHLYFYWYRQILGQKVEFLVSFYNNEISEKSEIFDDQFSVERPDGSNFTLKIRSTKLEDSAMYFCASSEQYQFFGPGTRLTVL.

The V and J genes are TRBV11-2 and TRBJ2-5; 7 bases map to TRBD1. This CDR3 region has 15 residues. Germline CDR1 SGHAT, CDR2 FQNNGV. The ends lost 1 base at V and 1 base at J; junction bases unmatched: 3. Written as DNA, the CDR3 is TGTGCCAGCAGCTTAGGCCGGACAGGCCAAGAGACCCAGTACTTC. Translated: CASSLGRTGQETQYF. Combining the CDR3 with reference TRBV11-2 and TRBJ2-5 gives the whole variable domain EAGVAQSPRYKIIEKRQSVAFWCNPISGHATLYWYQQILGQGPKLLIQFQNNGVVDDSQLPKDRFSAERLKGVDSTLKIQPAKLEDSAVYLCASSLGRTGQETQYFGPGTRLLVL.

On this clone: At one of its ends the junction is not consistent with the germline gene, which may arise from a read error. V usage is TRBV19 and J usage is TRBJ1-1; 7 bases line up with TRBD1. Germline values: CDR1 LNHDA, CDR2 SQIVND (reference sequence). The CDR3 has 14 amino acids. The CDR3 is CASSIDRVGTEAFF. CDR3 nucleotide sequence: TGTGCCAGTAGCATAGACAGGGTTGGAACTGAAGCTTTCTTT.

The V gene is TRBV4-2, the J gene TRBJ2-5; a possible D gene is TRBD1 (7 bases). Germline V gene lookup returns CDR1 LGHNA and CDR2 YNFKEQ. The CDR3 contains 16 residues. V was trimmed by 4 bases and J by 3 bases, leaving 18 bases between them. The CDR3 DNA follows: TGTGCCAGCAGCCCAAGACAGGGAGGTGTTAAAGAGACCCAGTACTTC. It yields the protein CASSPRQGGVKETQYF.

DNA for the CDR3: TGTGCCAGCTCATCACAGGATAGTGACTATGGCTACACCTTC. Translation: CASSSQDSDYGYTF. V gene TRBV18 combines with J gene TRBJ1-2; TRBD1 might be the D (5 bases). The length of the CDR3 is 14 residues. Between the trimmed V and J ends, which lost 5 bases and 3 bases, there was a span of 13 bases. Germline CDR1 and CDR2: KGHSH and LQKENI.

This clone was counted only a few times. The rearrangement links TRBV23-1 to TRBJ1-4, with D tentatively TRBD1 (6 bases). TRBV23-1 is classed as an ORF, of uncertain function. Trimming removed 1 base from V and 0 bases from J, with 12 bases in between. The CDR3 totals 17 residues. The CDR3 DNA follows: TGCGCCAGCAGTCAATGTGGGGGCGGGGCAACTAATGAAAAACTGTTTTTT. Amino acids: CASSQCGGGATNEKLFF.

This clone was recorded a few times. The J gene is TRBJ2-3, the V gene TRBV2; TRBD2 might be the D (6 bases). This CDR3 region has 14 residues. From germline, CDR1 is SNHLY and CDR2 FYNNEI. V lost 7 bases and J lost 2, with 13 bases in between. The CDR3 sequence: CASTTSRYTDTQYF. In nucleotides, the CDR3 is TGTGCCAGCACTACTAGCAGATACACAGATACGCAGTATTTT.

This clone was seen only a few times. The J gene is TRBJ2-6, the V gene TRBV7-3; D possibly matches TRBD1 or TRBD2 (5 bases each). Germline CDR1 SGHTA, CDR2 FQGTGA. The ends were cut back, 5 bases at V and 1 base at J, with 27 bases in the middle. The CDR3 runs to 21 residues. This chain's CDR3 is CASSPNARARDPKSGANVLTF. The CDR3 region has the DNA TGTGCCAGCAGCCCTAACGCGAGGGCCCGGGACCCCAAATCTGGGGCCAACGTCCTGACTTTC.

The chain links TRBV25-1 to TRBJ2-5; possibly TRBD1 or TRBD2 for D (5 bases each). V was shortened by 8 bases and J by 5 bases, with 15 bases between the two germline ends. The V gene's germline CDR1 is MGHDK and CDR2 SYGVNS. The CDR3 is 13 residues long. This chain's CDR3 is CASAGSGGETQYF. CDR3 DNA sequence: TGTGCCAGCGCAGGGAGTGGGGGTGAGACCCAGTACTTC.

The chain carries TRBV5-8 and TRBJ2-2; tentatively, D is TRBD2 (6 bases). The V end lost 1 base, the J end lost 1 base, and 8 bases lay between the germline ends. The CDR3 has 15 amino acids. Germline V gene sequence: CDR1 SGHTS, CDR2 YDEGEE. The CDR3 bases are TGTGCCAGCAGCTTGAGGCGGGAGAACACCGGGGAGCTGTTTTTT. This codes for CASSLRRENTGELFF.

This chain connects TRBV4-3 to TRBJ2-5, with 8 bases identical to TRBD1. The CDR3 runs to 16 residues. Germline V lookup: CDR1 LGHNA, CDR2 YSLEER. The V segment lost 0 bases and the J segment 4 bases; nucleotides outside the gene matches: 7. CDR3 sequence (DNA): TGCGCCAGCAGCCAAGATGCCGTAGGACAGGGAGAGACCCAGTACTTC. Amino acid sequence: CASSQDAVGQGETQYF.

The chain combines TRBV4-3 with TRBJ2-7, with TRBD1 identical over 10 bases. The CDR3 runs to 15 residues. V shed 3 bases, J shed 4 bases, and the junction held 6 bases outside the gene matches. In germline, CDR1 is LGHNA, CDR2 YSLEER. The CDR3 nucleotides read TGCGCCAGCAGCCAGGCCGGGACAGGGGAGTACGAGCAGTACTTC. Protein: CASSQAGTGEYEQYF.

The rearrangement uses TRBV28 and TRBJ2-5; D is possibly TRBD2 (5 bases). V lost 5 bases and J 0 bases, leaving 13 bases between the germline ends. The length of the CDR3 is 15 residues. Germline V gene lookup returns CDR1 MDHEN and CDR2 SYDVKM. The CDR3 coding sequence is TGTGCCAGCAGTCCTACCGAGGGATACCAAGAGACCCAGTACTTC. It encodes CASSPTEGYQETQYF.

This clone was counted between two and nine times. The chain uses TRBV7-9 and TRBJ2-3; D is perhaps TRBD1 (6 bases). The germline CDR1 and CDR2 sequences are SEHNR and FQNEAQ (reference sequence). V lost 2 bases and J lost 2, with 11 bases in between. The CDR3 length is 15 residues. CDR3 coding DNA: TGTGCCAGCAGCTTAACAGGGACCCCCACAGATACGCAGTATTTT. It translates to CASSLTGTPTDTQYF.

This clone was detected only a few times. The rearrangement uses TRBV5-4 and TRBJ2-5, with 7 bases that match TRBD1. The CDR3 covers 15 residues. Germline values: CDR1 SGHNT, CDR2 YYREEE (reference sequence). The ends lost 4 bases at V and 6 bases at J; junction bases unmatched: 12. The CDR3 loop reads CASSETGLGLKTQYF. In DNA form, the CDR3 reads TGTGCCAGCAGCGAGACAGGGTTGGGATTAAAGACCCAGTACTTC.

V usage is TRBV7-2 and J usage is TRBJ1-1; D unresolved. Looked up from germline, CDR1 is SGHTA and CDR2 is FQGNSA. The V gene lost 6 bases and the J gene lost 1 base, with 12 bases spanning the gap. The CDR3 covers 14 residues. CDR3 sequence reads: CASSVQGKNTEAFF. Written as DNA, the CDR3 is TGTGCCAGCAGTGTCCAAGGGAAGAACACTGAAGCTTTCTTT.

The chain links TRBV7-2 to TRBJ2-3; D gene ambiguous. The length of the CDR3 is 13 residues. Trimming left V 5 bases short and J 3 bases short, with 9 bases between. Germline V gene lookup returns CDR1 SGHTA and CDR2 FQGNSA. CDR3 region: CASSLFVTDTQYF. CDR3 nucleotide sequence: TGTGCCAGCAGCCTCTTCGTGACAGATACGCAGTATTTT. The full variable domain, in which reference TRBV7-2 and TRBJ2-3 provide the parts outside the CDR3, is GAGVSQSPSNKVTEKGKDVELRCDPISGHTALYWYRQSLGQGLEFLIYFQGNSAPDKSGLPSDRFSAERTGGSVSTLTIQRTQQEDSAVYLCASSLFVTDTQYFGPGTRLTVL.

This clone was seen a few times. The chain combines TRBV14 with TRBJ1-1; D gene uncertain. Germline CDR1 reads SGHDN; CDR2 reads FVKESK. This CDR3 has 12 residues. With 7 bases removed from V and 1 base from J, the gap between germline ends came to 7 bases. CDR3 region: CASKDRNTEAFF. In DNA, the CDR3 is TGTGCCAGCAAGGATAGGAACACTGAAGCTTTCTTT.

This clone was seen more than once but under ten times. The CDR3 nucleotides are TGTGCCAGCAGTGACCGCGGACTAGCGGGAGCCTCCTACAATGAGCAGTTCTTC. Protein product: CASSDRGLAGASYNEQFF. The rearrangement links TRBV25-1 to TRBJ2-1, with 13 bases that match TRBD2. The V gene's germline CDR1 is MGHDK and CDR2 SYGVNS. This CDR3 has 18 amino acids. With V trimmed by 3 bases and J by 0 bases, 5 bases remained unmatched.

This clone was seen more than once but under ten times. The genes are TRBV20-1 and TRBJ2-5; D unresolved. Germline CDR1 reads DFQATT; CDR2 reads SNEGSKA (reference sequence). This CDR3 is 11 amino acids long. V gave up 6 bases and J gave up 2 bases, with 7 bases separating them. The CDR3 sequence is CSAVKQETQYF. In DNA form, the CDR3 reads TGCAGTGCGGTCAAGCAAGAGACCCAGTACTTC.

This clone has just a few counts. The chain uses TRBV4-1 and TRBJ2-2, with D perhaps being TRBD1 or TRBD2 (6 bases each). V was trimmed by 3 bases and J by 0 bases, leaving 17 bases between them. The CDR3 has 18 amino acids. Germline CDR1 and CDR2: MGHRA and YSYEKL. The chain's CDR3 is CASSHRVGGNPNTGELFF. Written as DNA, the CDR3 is TGCGCCAGCAGCCACAGGGTAGGGGGGAACCCGAACACCGGGGAGCTGTTTTTT.

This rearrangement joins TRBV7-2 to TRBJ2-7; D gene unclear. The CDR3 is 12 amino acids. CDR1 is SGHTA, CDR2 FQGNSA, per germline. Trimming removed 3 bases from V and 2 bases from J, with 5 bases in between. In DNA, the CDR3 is TGTGCCAGCAGCTTGGAGACCTACGAGCAGTACTTC. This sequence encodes CASSLETYEQYF.